Below are 23 T cell receptor beta chains sequenced from a single sample in a study of T cells in Graves' hyperthyroidism and ophthalmopathy. What was amplified from RNA transcripts were TCR beta CDR3 regions. When the TCR CDR3 underwent first-round RT-PCR, the HTBI primer set was used. TCRdb re-derived calls from the multiplex PCR reads in MiXCR, one entry per CDR3 protein. Of 660,000 or so distinct CDR3 sequences in the sample, roughly 45% are singletons; the top ten hold more than 7%. The source material was peripheral blood or thyroid tissue (not recorded which). Source of these receptors: an adult man with Graves' disease, either hyperthyroidism or ophthalmopathy (not recorded which).

Concerning this clonotype itself: A much larger clone differs by one base, so this may be a read error. The V gene is TRBV7-9, the J gene TRBJ1-6; D call uncertain. Germline CDR1 reads SEHNR; CDR2 reads FQNEAQ (reference sequence). Trimming took 5 bases from V and 7 from J, leaving 15 bases between them. The CDR3 covers 15 residues. The DNA of the CDR3 is TGTGCCAGCAGCCTCCTTTTCGCGCCGAATTCACCCCTCCACTTT. It encodes CASSLLFAPNSPLHF.

The chain has TRBV6-6 and TRBJ2-2; D might be TRBD2 (5 bases). The length of the CDR3 is 13 residues. Germline CDR1 and CDR2: MNHNY and SVGAGI (reference sequence). Trimming took 7 bases from V and 6 from J, leaving 12 bases between them. The CDR3 sequence: CASTEARAGELFF. CDR3 sequence (DNA): TGTGCCAGCACCGAGGCGCGGGCCGGGGAGCTGTTTTTT.

This clonotype turned up a few times. The chain couples TRBV2 to TRBJ1-2, with D maybe TRBD1 (5 bases). V lost 10 bases and J lost 8, with 26 bases in between. The germline V gene encodes CDR1 SNHLY and CDR2 FYNNEI. This CDR3 has 15 residues. The DNA of the CDR3 is TGTGCCAACCTTGAGGGGAGCCGGGGACCCGGGGGCTACACCTTC. It is translated as CANLEGSRGPGGYTF.

This clonotype was observed a handful of times. V usage is TRBV19 and J usage is TRBJ2-2; 11 positions agree with TRBD2. The CDR3 consists of 16 residues. The V gene end was trimmed by 4 bases and the J gene end by 3 bases; junction bases not matched to a gene: 4. The germline CDR1 and CDR2 sequences are LNHDA and SQIVND (reference sequence). The CDR3 is CASSTGLADHTGELFF. For the CDR3, the DNA is TGTGCCAGTAGTACGGGACTAGCGGATCACACCGGGGAGCTGTTTTTT.

This clonotype has ten or more counts. This chain joins TRBV6-6 and TRBJ1-6; unclear D gene. V gave up 0 bases and J gave up 11 bases, with 5 bases separating them. This CDR3 is built from 12 residues. Germline values: CDR1 MNHNY, CDR2 SVGAGI (reference sequence). The CDR3 region is CASSYSMPPLHF. The CDR3, as DNA: TGTGCCAGCAGTTACTCGATGCCACCCCTCCACTTT.

This clonotype was seen only a few times. This rearrangement joins TRBV29-1 to TRBJ2-5, with D tentatively TRBD2 (6 bases). Trimming took off 5 bases at V and 1 base at J, with 11 bases between the two ends. CDR3 length: 13 residues. Germline values: CDR1 SQVTM, CDR2 ANQGSEA. The CDR3 DNA follows: TGCAGCGTTCGGGGGTCTCCCCAAGAGACCCAGTACTTC. Translated: CSVRGSPQETQYF. The variable domain in full, with the rest retrieved from reference TRBV29-1 and TRBJ2-5, is SAVISQKPSRDICQRGTSLTIQCQVDSQVTMMFWYRQQPGQSLTLIATANQGSEATYESGFVIDKFPISRPNLTFSTLTVSNMSPEDSSIYLCSVRGSPQETQYFGPGTRLLVL.

The chain couples TRBV10-3 to TRBJ1-2; the D is unclear. The CDR3 spans 14 residues. Germline V gene lookup returns CDR1 ENHRY and CDR2 SYGVKD. The germline V and J ends were trimmed by 10 bases and 4 bases, with 19 bases remaining between them. The chain's CDR3 is CASSPLRGSYGYTF. The CDR3, as DNA: TGTGCCAGCTCACCACTACGCGGTTCCTATGGCTACACCTTC.

The table lists this clonotype with many counts. The V gene is TRBV6-1, the J gene TRBJ1-1; no clear D. The CDR3 covers 10 residues. V lost 11 bases and J 1 base, leaving 5 bases between the germline ends. The germline gives CDR1 MNHNS, CDR2 SASEGT. For the CDR3, the DNA is TGTGCCCTCTCGAACACTGAAGCTTTCTTT. Protein sequence: CALSNTEAFF.

There are many counts of this clonotype. The chain has TRBV24-1 and TRBJ1-2; 7 bases agree with TRBD1. The CDR3 runs 13 residues. Germline V gives CDR1 KGHDR, CDR2 SFDVKD. V trimming: 2 bases; J trimming: 4 bases; junction bases outside the gene matches: 0. In DNA, the CDR3 is TGTGCCACCAGTGATTCAGGGGGCTATGGCTACACCTTC. Its protein product is CATSDSGGYGYTF.

This clonotype was picked up many times. The CDR3 DNA reads as TGTGCCAGCAGTGAAGATTGGGTTGATCAGCCCCAGCATTTT. Protein: CASSEDWVDQPQHF. The chain uses TRBV2 and TRBJ1-5; D not certain. Deletions cut 1 base from V and 5 bases from J, with 9 bases between. This CDR3 region has 14 residues. Per the germline V gene, CDR1 is SNHLY and CDR2 is FYNNEI.

Note on this clonotype: One junction end does not reproduce the germline sequence, and a read error may be involved. J is TRBJ1-1 and V is TRBV2; maybe TRBD1 (5 bases). CDR3 length: 14 amino acids. Germline V gene sequence: CDR1 SNHLY, CDR2 FYNNEI. CDR3 residues: CASSYGGTNAEAFF. CDR3 nucleotide sequence: TGTGCCAGCAGTTACGGGGGGACGAACGCTGAAGCTTTCTTT.

The sample holds a few counts of this clonotype. This sequence joins TRBV12-3 or TRBV12-4 and TRBJ2-5; no firm D call. Between the trimmed V and J ends, which lost 6 bases and 5 bases, there was a span of 10 bases. The CDR3 length is 12 residues. The CDR3 is CASSREWETQYF. The DNA for the CDR3 is TGTGCCAGCAGCCGAGAATGGGAGACCCAGTACTTC.

The chain couples TRBV2 to TRBJ2-7, with D possibly matching TRBD1 (5 bases). Germline CDR1 reads SNHLY; CDR2 reads FYNNEI. Trimming removed 6 bases at V and 1 base at J, with 13 bases between. The CDR3 length is 14 residues. CDR3 sequence: CASRDLTDSYEQYF. Written as DNA, the CDR3 is TGTGCCAGCAGGGATCTGACAGATTCCTACGAGCAGTACTTC.

This clonotype has only a few counts. The V gene is TRBV7-8, the J gene TRBJ1-2; tentative D call: TRBD1 (5 bases). The CDR3 has 14 amino acids. V was shortened by 2 bases and J by 8 bases, with 15 bases between the two germline ends. Germline assignment: CDR1 SGHVS and CDR2 FQNEAQ. The CDR3 reads CASSLNEERGGYTF. As DNA, the CDR3 is TGTGCCAGCAGCTTAAATGAAGAGAGGGGCGGCTACACCTTC.

This clonotype was seen more than once but under ten times. The CDR3 sequence: CASSTPSWTGVEAFF. The CDR3 DNA sequence: TGTGCCAGTAGCACTCCCTCCTGGACAGGGGTTGAAGCTTTCTTT. The rearrangement links TRBV19 to TRBJ1-1; TRBD1 aligns across 9 bases. The J segment lost 7 bases and the V segment lost 6 bases, leaving 12 bases of the junction unmatched. CDR3 size: 15 residues. Germline loops: CDR1 LNHDA, CDR2 SQIVND (reference sequence).

The V call is TRBV9, the J call TRBJ1-4; 7 nucleotides match TRBD1. Germline values: CDR1 SGDLS, CDR2 YYNGEE. Trimming at V came to 3 bases and at J to 5 bases, leaving 4 bases not matched to a gene. The CDR3 is 14 amino acids. CDR3 nucleotides: TGTGCCAGCAGCGCCGAAGGGGGCAATGAAAAACTGTTTTTT. Residues: CASSAEGGNEKLFF. Together with reference TRBV9 and TRBJ1-4, the CDR3 gives the full variable domain: DSGVTQTPKHLITATGQRVTLRCSPRSGDLSVYWYQQSLDQGLQFLIQYYNGEERAKGNILERFSAQQFPDLHSELNLSSLELGDSALYFCASSAEGGNEKLFFGSGTQLSVL.

The table lists this clonotype with a few counts. A read error may account for a junction end that differs from germline. The chain links TRBV7-9 to TRBJ2-7; maybe TRBD1 (6 bases). This CDR3 has 9 residues. Germline CDR1 and CDR2: SEHNR and FQNEAQ (reference sequence). The DNA for the CDR3 is TGTGCCAGCAGCCCCCGACAGGACTTC. This codes for CASSPRQDF.

This clonotype was seen a few times. The chain couples TRBV29-1 to TRBJ2-7; TRBD2 agrees at 15 bases. CDR1 is SQVTM and CDR2 is ANQGSEA in the germline V gene. With V trimmed by 6 bases and J by 0 bases, 9 bases remained unmatched. CDR3 length: 17 residues. In DNA, the CDR3 is TGCAGCGTCCACACCGGGACTAGCGGGAGGTCCTCCTACGAGCAGTACTTC. Translating it yields CSVHTGTSGRSSYEQYF.

This chain links TRBV20-1 with TRBJ2-3, with D perhaps matching TRBD2 (6 bases). Trimming removed 5 bases at V and 1 base at J, with 13 bases between. This CDR3 contains 14 residues. Germline-derived CDR1 and CDR2 are DFQATT and SNEGSKA (reference sequence). CDR3 region: CSARRLDGTDTQYF. The CDR3 DNA follows: TGCAGTGCTCGTAGACTAGATGGCACAGATACGCAGTATTTT.

This clonotype was detected a few times. The rearrangement joins TRBV19 to TRBJ1-1; TRBD1 might be the D (5 bases). The CDR3 extends over 14 amino acids. The germline V gene encodes CDR1 LNHDA and CDR2 SQIVND (reference sequence). Trimming took off 7 bases at V and 2 bases at J, with 14 bases between the two ends. CDR3 nucleotides: TGTGCCAGTAACCCCTCGACAGTTAACACTGAAGCTTTCTTT. Translating gives CASNPSTVNTEAFF. The full variable domain, rest sourced from reference TRBV19 and TRBJ1-1, is DGGITQSPKYLFRKEGQNVTLSCEQNLNHDAMYWYRQDPGQGLRLIYYSQIVNDFQKGDIAEGYSVSREKKESFPLTVTSAQKNPTAFYLCASNPSTVNTEAFFGQGTRLTVV.

This clonotype has more than one count but fewer than ten. The chain links TRBV20-1 to TRBJ1-5; D may be TRBD1 (6 bases). The length of the CDR3 is 14 residues. V lost 5 bases, J lost 5 bases, and 16 bases lay in between. CDR1 DFQATT and CDR2 SNEGSKA come from the germline V gene (reference sequence). The chain's CDR3 is CSAWTERVDQPQHF. The DNA for the CDR3 is TGCAGTGCTTGGACAGAGCGGGTGGATCAGCCCCAGCATTTT.

The J gene is TRBJ2-1, the V gene TRBV24-1; D is uncertain. The germline V gene has CDR1 KGHDR and CDR2 SFDVKD. This CDR3 contains 12 residues. V was shortened by 5 bases and J by 9 bases, with 10 bases between the two germline ends. This CDR3 is CATSVYSGEQFF. CDR3 nucleotide sequence: TGTGCCACCAGTGTTTACTCTGGTGAGCAGTTCTTC.

The chain couples TRBV2 to TRBJ1-1; tentative D call: TRBD1 (5 bases). Between the trimmed V and J ends, which lost 10 bases and 1 base, there was a span of 16 bases. This CDR3 contains 14 residues. Germline lookup yields CDR1 SNHLY and CDR2 FYNNEI. CDR3 loop: CAIKVTGANTEAFF. The CDR3 DNA is TGTGCCATCAAAGTTACAGGAGCGAACACTGAAGCTTTCTTT.